One sample yielded the 2 T cell receptor beta chains listed below, sequenced in a study of breast tumors, draining lymph nodes, adjacent tissues. Samples came from axillary lymph nodes draining the breast cancer. Each CDR3 protein is one row after TCRdb ran MiXCR on the multiplex PCR reads. Of around 130,000 distinct CDR3 sequences in the sample, around 20% were seen once. The sample taken for sequencing was axillary lymph node tissue. The origin of the receptors is a female donor with breast cancer. Some clones in this sample may be carry-over from other donors' samples.

This clonotype has at least ten counts. V is TRBV3-1 and J is TRBJ1-6; TRBD1 aligns across 9 bases. The CDR3 contains 15 residues. Trimming removed 1 base from V and 7 bases from J; junction bases left unmatched: 2. Germline loops: CDR1 LGHDT, CDR2 YNNKEL (reference sequence). The CDR3 region has the DNA TGTGCCAGCAGCCAAGGTGACAGGGGGAATTCACCCCTCCACTTT. As protein: CASSQGDRGNSPLHF.

This clonotype has at least ten counts. The chain couples TRBV7-9 to TRBJ2-2; D might be TRBD2 (5 bases). CDR1 and CDR2 (germline): SEHNR, FQNEAQ (reference sequence). This CDR3 has 18 amino acids. Trimming cost V 0 bases and J 2 bases, with 16 bases left between them. CDR3 loop: CASSLAVARLFNTGELFF. Here the CDR3 DNA reads TGTGCCAGCAGCTTAGCTGTAGCGAGGCTCTTTAACACCGGGGAGCTGTTTTTT.